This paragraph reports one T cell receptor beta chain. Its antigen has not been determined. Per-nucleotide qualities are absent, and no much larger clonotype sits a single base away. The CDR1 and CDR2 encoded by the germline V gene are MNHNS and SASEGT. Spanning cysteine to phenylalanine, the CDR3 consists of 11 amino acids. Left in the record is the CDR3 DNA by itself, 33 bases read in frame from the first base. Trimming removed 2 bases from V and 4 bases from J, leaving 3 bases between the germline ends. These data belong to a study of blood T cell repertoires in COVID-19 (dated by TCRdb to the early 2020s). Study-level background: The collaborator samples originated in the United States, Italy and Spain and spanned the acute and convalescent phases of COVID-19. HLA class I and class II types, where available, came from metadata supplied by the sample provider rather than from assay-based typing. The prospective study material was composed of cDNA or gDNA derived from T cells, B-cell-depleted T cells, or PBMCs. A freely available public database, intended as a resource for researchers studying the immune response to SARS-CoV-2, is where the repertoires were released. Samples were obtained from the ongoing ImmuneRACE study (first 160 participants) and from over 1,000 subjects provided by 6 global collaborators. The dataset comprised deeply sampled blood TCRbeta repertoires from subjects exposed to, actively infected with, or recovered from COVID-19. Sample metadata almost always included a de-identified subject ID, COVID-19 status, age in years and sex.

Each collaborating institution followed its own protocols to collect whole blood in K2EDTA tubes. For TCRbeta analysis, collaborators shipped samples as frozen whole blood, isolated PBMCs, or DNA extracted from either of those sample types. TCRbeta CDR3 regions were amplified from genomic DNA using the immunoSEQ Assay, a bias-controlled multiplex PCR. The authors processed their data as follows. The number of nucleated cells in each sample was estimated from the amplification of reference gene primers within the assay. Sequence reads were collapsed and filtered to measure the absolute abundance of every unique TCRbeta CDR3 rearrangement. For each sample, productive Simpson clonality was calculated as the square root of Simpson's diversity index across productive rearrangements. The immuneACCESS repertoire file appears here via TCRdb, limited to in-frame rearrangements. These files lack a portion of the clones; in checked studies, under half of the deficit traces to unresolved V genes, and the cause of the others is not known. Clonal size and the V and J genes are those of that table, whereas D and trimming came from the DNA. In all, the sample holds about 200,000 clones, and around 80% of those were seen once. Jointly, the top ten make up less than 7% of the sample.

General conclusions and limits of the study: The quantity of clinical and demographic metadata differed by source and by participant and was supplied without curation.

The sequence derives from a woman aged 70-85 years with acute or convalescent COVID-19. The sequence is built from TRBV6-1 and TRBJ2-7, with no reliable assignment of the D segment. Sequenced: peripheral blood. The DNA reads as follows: TGTGCCAGCAGTGAACCATACGAGCAGTACTTC. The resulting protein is CASSEPYEQYF.